Listed below are T cell receptor beta chains from one sample, sequenced in a study of OX40 agonist ivuxolimab in advanced cancers. Using immunoSEQ multiplex PCR, the repertoire was profiled, and TCRdb retains in-frame clones only, with some absent. The sample lists roughly 14,000 clones; around four fifths were seen once. Sequenced material: CD4+ or CD8+ T cells sorted from blood, taken in a trial of the OX40 agonist ivuxolimab. The receptors were gathered from an adult with an advanced solid tumor such as melanoma, head and neck, liver or kidney cancer. Each CDR3 is given with its conserved first and last residue. Size is stated for part of the rows, as once, few or many counts, or as a class when the clone is expanded.

CASSRTGTNYGYTF NA TRBV25-1
CASFPSRKTYGYTF NA TRBV5-5
CASSETTADGELFF NA TRBV9
CATVAEYNEQFF NA TRBV6-5
CSFLTSGSSSEQFF NA TRBV29-1
CASSQAPGTSVSNEQFF NA TRBV4-1
CASSLLVAGSPQYF NA TRBV27
CASRQGFPGNIQYF NA TRBV27
CASRQGPNEKLFF NA TRBV4-2
CASRIGQGSVCNEQFF once TRBV12-2
CANDFWSQGNPNEQYF few TRBV5-1
CASAFIGGAFGPGEQYF few TRBV27
CSVGTFPYEQYF NA TRBV29-1
CASSPSGTYNEQFF NA TRBV27
CASSTFSSTGITDTQYF NA TRBV21-1
CASSFPLGTARGYTF NA TRBV5-6
CASGPGLAGTYEQYF NA TRBV12-5
CASSELVWGYANTGELFF NA TRBV28
CASSYGPGAKNIQYF NA TRBV7-3
CASSPGTFISSEQYF NA TRBV21-1
CASSEAGQGFAYSYEQYF NA TRBV2
CASSELAGDSGEQYF NA TRBV5-6
CATSRDVVPDTQYF NA TRBV15
CASLGLAGSEQYF NA TRBV2
CASRRQGAWGNTIYF once TRBV28
CASSLDLPGLDIREQFF NA TRBV11-3
CASSDETANTEAFF NA TRBV2
CASTSQGELNTEAFF NA TRBV5-4
CASSLVGDRANTEAFF few TRBV7-2
CASSLGIRDSGYTF medium-sized TRBV7-9
CASSKERGSTDTQYF NA TRBV7-8
CASSLLGQADTQYF NA TRBV7-9
CASSPPVGAGKQYF few TRBV6-6
CASSDSPNEQFF NA TRBV6-4
CASSSDSSYEQYF NA TRBV5-1
CASREVAGRPYEQYF NA TRBV28
CAISAPGLNTEAFF NA TRBV10-3
CASSLEVNTEAFF once TRBV5-8
CASSPAGLFTDTQYF NA TRBV27
CASSLRPYGGVGELFF NA TRBV7-2
CSVEGSKPAQYF NA TRBV29-1